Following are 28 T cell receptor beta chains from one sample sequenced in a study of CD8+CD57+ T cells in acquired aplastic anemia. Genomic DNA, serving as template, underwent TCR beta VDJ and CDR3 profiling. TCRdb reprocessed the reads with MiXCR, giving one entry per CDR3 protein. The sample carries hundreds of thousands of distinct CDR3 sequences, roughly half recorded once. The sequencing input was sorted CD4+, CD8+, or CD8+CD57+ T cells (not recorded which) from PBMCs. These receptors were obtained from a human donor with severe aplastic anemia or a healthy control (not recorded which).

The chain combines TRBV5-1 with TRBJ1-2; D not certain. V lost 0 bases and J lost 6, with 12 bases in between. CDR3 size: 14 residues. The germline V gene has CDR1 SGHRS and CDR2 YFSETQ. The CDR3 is CASSLESGSNGYTF. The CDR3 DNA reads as TGCGCCAGCAGCTTGGAAAGCGGTAGCAATGGCTACACCTTC.

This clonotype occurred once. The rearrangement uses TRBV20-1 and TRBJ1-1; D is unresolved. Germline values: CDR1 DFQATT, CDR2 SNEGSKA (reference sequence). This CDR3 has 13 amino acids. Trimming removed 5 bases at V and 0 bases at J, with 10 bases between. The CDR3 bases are TGCAGTGCTGAGCAGTTCATGAACACTGAAGCTTTCTTT. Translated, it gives CSAEQFMNTEAFF.

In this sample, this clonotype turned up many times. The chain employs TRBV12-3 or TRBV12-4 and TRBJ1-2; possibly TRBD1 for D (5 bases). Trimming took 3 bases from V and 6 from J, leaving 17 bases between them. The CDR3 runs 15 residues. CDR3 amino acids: CASSLIGTVSHGYTF. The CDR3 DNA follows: TGTGCCAGCAGTTTGATAGGGACGGTCAGCCATGGCTACACCTTC.

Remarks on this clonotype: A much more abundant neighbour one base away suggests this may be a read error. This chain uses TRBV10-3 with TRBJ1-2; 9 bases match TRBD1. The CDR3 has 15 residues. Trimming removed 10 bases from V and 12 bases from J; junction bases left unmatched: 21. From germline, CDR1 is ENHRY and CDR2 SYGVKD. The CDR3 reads CASAYPPGQGKGHTF. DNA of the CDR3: TGTGCCAGCGCTTATCCACCGGGACAGGGAAAAGGCCACACCTTC.

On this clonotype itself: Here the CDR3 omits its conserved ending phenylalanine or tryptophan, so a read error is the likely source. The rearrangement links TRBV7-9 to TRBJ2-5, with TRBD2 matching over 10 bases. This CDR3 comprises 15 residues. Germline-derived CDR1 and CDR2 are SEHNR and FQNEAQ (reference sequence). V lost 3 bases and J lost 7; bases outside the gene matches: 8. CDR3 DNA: TGTGCCAGCAGCTTTTGGCTAGCGGGGGAAGGGACCCAGTACTTA. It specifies CASSFWLAGEGTQYL.

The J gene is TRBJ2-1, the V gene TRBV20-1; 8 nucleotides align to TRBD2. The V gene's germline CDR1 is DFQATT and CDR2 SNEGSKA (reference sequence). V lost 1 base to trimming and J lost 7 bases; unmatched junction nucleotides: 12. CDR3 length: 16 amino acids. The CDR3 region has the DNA TGCAGTGCTAGAGTGCTTGCGGGAGGTATCGTAAATGAGCAGTTCTTC. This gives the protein CSARVLAGGIVNEQFF.

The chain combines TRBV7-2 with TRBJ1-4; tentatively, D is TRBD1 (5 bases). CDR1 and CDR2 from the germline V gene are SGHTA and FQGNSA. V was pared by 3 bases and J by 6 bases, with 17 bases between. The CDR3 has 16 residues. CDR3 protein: CASSFPRGDRDEKLFF. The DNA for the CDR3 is TGTGCCAGCAGCTTTCCTCGAGGGGATAGAGATGAAAAACTGTTTTTT.

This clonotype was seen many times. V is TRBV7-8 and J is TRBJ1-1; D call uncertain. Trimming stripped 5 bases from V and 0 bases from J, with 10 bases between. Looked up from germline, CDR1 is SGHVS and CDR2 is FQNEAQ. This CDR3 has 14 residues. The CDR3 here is CASSPRVLNTEAFF. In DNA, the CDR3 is TGTGCCAGCAGCCCCCGGGTGTTGAACACTGAAGCTTTCTTT.

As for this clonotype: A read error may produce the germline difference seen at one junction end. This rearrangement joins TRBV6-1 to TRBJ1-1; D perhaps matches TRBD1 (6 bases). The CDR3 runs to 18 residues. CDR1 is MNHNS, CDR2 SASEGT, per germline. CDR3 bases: TGTGCCATCAGTGACCTAATTTCGGGGCAGGGGATGAACACTGAAGCTTTCTTT. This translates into CAISDLISGQGMNTEAFF.

The CDR3 DNA follows: TGTGCCACCAGGGGGGGACGCACCGGGGAGCTGTTTTTT. As protein: CATRGGRTGELFF. V and J are TRBV25-1 and TRBJ2-2; D tentatively fits TRBD1 or TRBD2 (7 bases each). Germline V lookup: CDR1 MGHDK, CDR2 SYGVNS. V lost 10 bases and J 4 bases, leaving 13 bases between the germline ends. The CDR3 extends over 13 amino acids. Variable domain in full (rest from reference TRBV25-1 and TRBJ2-2): EADIYQTPRYLVIGTGKKITLECSQTMGHDKMYWYQQDPGMELHLIHYSYGVNSTEKGDLSSESTVSRIRTEHFPLTLESARPSHTSQYLCATRGGRTGELFFGEGSRLTVL.

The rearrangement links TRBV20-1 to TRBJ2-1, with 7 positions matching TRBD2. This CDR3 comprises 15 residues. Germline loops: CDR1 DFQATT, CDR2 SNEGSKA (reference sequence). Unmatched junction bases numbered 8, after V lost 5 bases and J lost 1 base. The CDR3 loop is CSAQLGGWSYNEQFF. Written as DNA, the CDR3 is TGCAGTGCTCAGTTGGGAGGGTGGTCCTACAATGAGCAGTTCTTC.

The CDR3 region has the DNA TGCAGTGCTAAGGAAGGGGCGGGAGGGGGTACAGATACGCAGTATTTT. Translation: CSAKEGAGGGTDTQYF. The genes are TRBV20-1 and TRBJ2-3, with 9 bases lining up with TRBD2. V trimming: 4 bases; J trimming: 3 bases; junction bases outside the gene matches: 11. CDR1 is DFQATT, CDR2 SNEGSKA, per germline (reference sequence). This CDR3 has 16 amino acids.

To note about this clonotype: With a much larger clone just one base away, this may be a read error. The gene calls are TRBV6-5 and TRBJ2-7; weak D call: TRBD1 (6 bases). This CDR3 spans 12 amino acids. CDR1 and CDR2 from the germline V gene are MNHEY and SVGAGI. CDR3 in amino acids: CASSRIAGEQHF. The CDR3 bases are TGTGCCAGCAGCCGCATCGCAGGGGAGCAGCACTTC.

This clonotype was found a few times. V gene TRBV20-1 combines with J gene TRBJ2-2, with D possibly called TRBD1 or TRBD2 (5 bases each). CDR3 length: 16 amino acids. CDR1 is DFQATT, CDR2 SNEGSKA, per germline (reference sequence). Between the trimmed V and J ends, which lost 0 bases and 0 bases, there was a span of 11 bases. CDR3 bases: TGCAGTGCTAGAGAACCGGGACGGACGAACACCGGGGAGCTGTTTTTT. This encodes CSAREPGRTNTGELFF.

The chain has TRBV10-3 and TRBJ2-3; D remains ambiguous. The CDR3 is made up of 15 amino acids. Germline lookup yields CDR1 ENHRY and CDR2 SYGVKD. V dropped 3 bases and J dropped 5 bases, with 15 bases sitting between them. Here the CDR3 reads CAISEGWEGEDTQYF. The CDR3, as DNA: TGTGCCATCAGTGAAGGATGGGAAGGAGAAGATACGCAGTATTTT.

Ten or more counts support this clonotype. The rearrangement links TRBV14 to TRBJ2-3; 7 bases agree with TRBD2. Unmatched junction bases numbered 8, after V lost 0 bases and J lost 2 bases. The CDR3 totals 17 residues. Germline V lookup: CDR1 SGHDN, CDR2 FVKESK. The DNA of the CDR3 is TGTGCCAGCAGCCAAGAAGTAGCGGGCAGAGTCACAGATACGCAGTATTTT. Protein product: CASSQEVAGRVTDTQYF.

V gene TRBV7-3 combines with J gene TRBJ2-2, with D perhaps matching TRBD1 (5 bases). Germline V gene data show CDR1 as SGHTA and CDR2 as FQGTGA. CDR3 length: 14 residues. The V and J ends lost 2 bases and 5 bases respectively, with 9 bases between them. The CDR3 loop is CASSLLGPTGELFF. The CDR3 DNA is TGTGCCAGCAGCTTATTGGGGCCGACCGGGGAGCTGTTTTTT. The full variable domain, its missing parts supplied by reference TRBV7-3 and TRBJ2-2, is GAGVSQTPSNKVTEKGKYVELRCDPISGHTALYWYRQSLGQGPEFLIYFQGTGAADDSGLPNDRFFAVRPEGSVSTLKIQRTERGDSAVYLCASSLLGPTGELFFGEGSRLTVL.

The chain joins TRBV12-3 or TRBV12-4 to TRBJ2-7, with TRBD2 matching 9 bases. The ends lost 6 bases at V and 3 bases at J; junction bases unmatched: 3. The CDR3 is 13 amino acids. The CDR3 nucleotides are TGTGCCAGCAGGGCTAGCGGGATCTACGAGCAGTACTTC. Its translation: CASRASGIYEQYF.

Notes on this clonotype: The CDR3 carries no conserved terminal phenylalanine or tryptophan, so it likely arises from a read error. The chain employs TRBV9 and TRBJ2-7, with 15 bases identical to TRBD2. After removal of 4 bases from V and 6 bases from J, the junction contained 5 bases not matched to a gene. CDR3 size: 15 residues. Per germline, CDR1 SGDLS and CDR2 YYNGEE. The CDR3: CASSPGTSGGFEQYL. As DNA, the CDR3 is TGTGCCAGCAGCCCGGGGACTAGCGGGGGGTTCGAGCAGTACCTC.

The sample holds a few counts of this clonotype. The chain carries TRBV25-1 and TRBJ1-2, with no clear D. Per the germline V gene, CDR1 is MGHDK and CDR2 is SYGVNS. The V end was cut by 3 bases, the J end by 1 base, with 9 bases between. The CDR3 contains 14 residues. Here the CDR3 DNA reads TGTGCCAGCAGTGAGGCAGTCCTTAACTATGGCTACACCTTC. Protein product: CASSEAVLNYGYTF.

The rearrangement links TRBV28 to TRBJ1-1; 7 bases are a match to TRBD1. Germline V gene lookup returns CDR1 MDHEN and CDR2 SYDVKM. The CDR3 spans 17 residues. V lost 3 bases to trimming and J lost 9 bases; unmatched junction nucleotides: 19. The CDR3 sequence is CASSFPEGGTALGKAFF. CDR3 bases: TGTGCCAGCAGTTTCCCCGAGGGGGGGACAGCCCTTGGAAAAGCTTTCTTT.

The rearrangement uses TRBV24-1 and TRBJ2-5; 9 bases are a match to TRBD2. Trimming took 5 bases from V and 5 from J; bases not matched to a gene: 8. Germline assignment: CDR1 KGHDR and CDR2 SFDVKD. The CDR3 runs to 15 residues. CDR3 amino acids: CATSAAGGVRETQYF. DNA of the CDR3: TGTGCCACCAGTGCAGCGGGAGGCGTTCGGGAGACCCAGTACTTC.

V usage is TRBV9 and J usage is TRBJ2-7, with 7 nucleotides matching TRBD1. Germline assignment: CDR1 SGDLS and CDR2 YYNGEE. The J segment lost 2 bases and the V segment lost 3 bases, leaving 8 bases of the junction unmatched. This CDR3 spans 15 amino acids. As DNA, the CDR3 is TGTGCCAGCAGCGCGAGTCCGGGACAGACCTACGAGCAGTACTTC. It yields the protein CASSASPGQTYEQYF.

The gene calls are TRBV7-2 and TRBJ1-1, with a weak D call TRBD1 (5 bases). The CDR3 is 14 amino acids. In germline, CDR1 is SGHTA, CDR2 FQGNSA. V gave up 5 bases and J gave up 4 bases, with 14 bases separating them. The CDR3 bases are TGTGCCAGCAGCCTACTCTTTGGGGGCACTGAAGCTTTCTTT. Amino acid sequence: CASSLLFGGTEAFF.

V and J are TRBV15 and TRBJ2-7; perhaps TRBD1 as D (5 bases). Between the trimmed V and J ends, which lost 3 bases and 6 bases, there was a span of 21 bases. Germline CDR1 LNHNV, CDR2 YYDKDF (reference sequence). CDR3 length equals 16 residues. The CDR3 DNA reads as TGTGCCACCAGCAGCCCCGGTGGGTTCCAGGGTGGCGAGCAGTACTTC. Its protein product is CATSSPGGFQGGEQYF. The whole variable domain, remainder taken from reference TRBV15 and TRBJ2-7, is DAMVIQNPRYQVTQFGKPVTLSCSQTLNHNVMYWYQQKSSQAPKLLFHYYDKDFNNEADTPDNFQSRRPNTSFCFLDIRSPGLGDTAMYLCATSSPGGFQGGEQYFGPGTRLTVT.

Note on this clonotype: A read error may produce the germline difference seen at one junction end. CDR3 sequence reads: CAISYRGIMNTEAFF. CDR3 DNA: TGTGCCATCAGTTACCGGGGTATCATGAACACTGAAGCTTTCTTT. V and J are TRBV6-6 and TRBJ1-1; D gene uncertain. This CDR3 comprises 15 residues. Germline V gene sequence: CDR1 MNHNY, CDR2 SVGAGI (reference sequence).

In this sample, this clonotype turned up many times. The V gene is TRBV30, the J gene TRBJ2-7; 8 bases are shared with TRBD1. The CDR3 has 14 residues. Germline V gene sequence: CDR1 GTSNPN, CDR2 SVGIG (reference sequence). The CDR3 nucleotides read TGTGCGATCAGCCCCAGGGGGCTTAGGAACGAGCAGTACTTC. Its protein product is CAISPRGLRNEQYF.

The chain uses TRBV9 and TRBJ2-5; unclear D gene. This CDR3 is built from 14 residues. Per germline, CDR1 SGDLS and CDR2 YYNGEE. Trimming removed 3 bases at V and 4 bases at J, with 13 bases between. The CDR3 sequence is CASSAGPLVETQYF. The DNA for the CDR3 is TGTGCCAGCAGCGCAGGCCCGTTGGTAGAGACCCAGTACTTC.